This entry lists 18 T cell receptor beta chains sequenced from one sample in a study of OX40 agonist ivuxolimab in advanced cancers. The repertoire was sequenced with immunoSEQ multiplex PCR; TCRdb's copy has only in-frame clones and lacks some. The sample shows about 91,000 clones, approximately 84% of them seen only once. The sequencing here drew on CD4+ or CD8+ T cells sorted from blood, taken in a trial of the OX40 agonist ivuxolimab. The receptors derive from an adult with an advanced solid tumor such as melanoma, head and neck, liver or kidney cancer.

This sequence joins TRBV2 and TRBJ2-3, with TRBD2 matching 10 bases. From germline, CDR1 is SNHLY and CDR2 FYNNEI. The CDR3 sequence is 15 residues long. Losses at the gene ends were 6 bases for V and 1 base for J; bases not matched to a gene: 4. The CDR3 nucleotides are TGTGCCAGCAGACCCGGGACTAGCGGCACAGATACGCAGTATTTT. It is translated as CASRPGTSGTDTQYF.

In this sample, this clone turned up a few times. The chain combines TRBV6-1 with TRBJ1-1, with TRBD1 identical over 9 bases. This CDR3 contains 14 residues. V was pared by 4 bases and J by 5 bases, with 5 bases of the junction left unmatched. The germline V gene has CDR1 MNHNS and CDR2 SASEGT. The CDR3 reads CASSVLTGGTEAFF. CDR3 nucleotides: TGTGCCAGCAGTGTGTTGACAGGGGGGACTGAAGCTTTCTTT.

The chain recombines TRBV11-2 with TRBJ2-5; 14 bases align to TRBD2. CDR1 SGHAT and CDR2 FQNNGV come from the germline V gene. The length of the CDR3 is 17 residues. V lost 1 base to trimming and J lost 1 base; unmatched junction nucleotides: 2. The CDR3 coding sequence is TGTGCCAGCAGCTTAGTCGGGACTAGCGGGGGCCAAGAGACCCAGTACTTC. It encodes CASSLVGTSGGQETQYF.

The chain combines TRBV28 with TRBJ1-2; D is unclear. Per the germline V gene, CDR1 is MDHEN and CDR2 is SYDVKM. Between the trimmed V and J ends, which lost 5 bases and 3 bases, there was a span of 4 bases. This CDR3 spans 11 amino acids. The CDR3 DNA sequence: TGTGCCAGCAGTAAACACTATGGCTACACCTTC. Translating it yields CASSKHYGYTF.

The V gene is TRBV5-1, the J gene TRBJ2-7; the match to TRBD2 covers 9 bases. This CDR3 region has 14 residues. Unmatched junction bases numbered 7, after V lost 4 bases and J lost 5 bases. CDR1 SGHRS and CDR2 YFSETQ come from the germline V gene. For the CDR3, the DNA is TGCGCCAGCAGCATCAATAGCGGGAGTAACGAGCAGTACTTC. It translates to CASSINSGSNEQYF. Together with reference TRBV5-1 and TRBJ2-7, the CDR3 gives the full variable domain: KAGVTQTPRYLIKTRGQQVTLSCSPISGHRSVSWYQQTPGQGLQFLFEYFSETQRNKGNFPGRFSGRQFSNSRSEMNVSTLELGDSALYLCASSINSGSNEQYFGPGTRLTVT.

V usage is TRBV13 and J usage is TRBJ2-2; TRBD2 matches at 8 bases. Germline lookup yields CDR1 PRHDT and CDR2 FYEKMQ (reference sequence). The CDR3 is 14 amino acids. The trim removed 10 bases at V and 7 bases at J, leaving 11 bases unmatched. The CDR3 DNA is TGTGCCACCTTGCGCGCGGGAGGTGGCGGGGAGCTGTTTTTT. Protein product: CATLRAGGGGELFF.

This clone was counted once. CDR3 nucleotides: TGTGCCAGCAGCTTGGGGACAGGGGGGTCCGAGCAGTACTTC. This encodes CASSLGTGGSEQYF. The chain uses TRBV5-6 and TRBJ2-7; 10 bases line up with TRBD1. The V and J ends lost 0 bases and 6 bases, in that order; junction bases with no gene match: 3. The germline V gene has CDR1 SGHDT and CDR2 YYEEEE. The CDR3 totals 14 residues.

This clone appeared once. V is TRBV29-1 and J is TRBJ2-3; the match to TRBD1 covers 10 bases. Germline lookup yields CDR1 SQVTM and CDR2 ANQGSEA. The CDR3 length is 15 residues. Trimming took 6 bases from V and 5 from J; bases not matched to a gene: 11. The CDR3 DNA follows: TGCAGCGTGGCCCCGGGACAGGGGTCTTTAGATACGCAGTATTTT. Translating gives CSVAPGQGSLDTQYF.

Of note for this clone: One end of the junction fails to match germline, which may point to a read error. This chain joins TRBV27 and TRBJ1-1; D call uncertain. The CDR3 covers 13 residues. From germline, CDR1 is MNHEY and CDR2 SMNVEV (reference sequence). CDR3 loop: CASSLSRNSEAFF. The CDR3 nucleotides are TGTGCCAGCAGTTTATCTCGGAACAGTGAAGCTTTCTTT.

This chain uses TRBV7-9 with TRBJ2-7; 8 positions match TRBD2. This CDR3 has 14 amino acids. V shed 5 bases and J 4 bases; nucleotides not matched to a gene: 7. Looked up from germline, CDR1 is SEHNR and CDR2 is FQNEAQ (reference sequence). This CDR3 reads CASSGSGRIYEQYF. CDR3 coding DNA: TGTGCCAGCAGCGGGAGCGGGAGAATATACGAGCAGTACTTC.

The genes are TRBV5-1 and TRBJ2-7; D call uncertain. The CDR3 sequence is 14 residues long. Trimming shortened V by 1 base and J by 0 bases, and 8 bases separated the two germline ends. Germline CDR1 SGHRS, CDR2 YFSETQ. CDR3 DNA sequence: TGCGCCAGCAGCTTGCAACAACACTCCTACGAGCAGTACTTC. This sequence encodes CASSLQQHSYEQYF.

The chain uses TRBV5-1 and TRBJ1-3; D is unresolved. CDR1 and CDR2 from the germline V gene are SGHRS and YFSETQ. Trimming removed 3 bases at V and 0 bases at J, with 13 bases between. The CDR3 length is 16 residues. CDR3 DNA: TGCGCCAGCAGCTCTGAGGCGGCTTTCTCTGGAAACACCATATATTTT. This sequence encodes CASSSEAAFSGNTIYF.

The chain combines TRBV10-3 with TRBJ1-2; perhaps TRBD1 as D (6 bases). CDR1 and CDR2 from the germline V gene are ENHRY and SYGVKD. V lost 0 bases and J lost 4, with 12 bases in between. CDR3 length: 15 residues. The CDR3 nucleotides read TGTGCCATCAGTGAGTCCGGACAGTTGGCCTATGGCTACACCTTC. Translating gives CAISESGQLAYGYTF.

The chain joins TRBV19 to TRBJ2-1; TRBD2 agrees at 7 bases. CDR1 and CDR2 from the germline V gene are LNHDA and SQIVND (reference sequence). V trimming: 2 bases; J trimming: 2 bases; junction bases outside the gene matches: 9. The CDR3 is made up of 17 amino acids. CDR3 region: CASSILAARDTYNEQFF. CDR3 bases: TGTGCCAGTAGTATACTAGCGGCCAGGGATACCTACAATGAGCAGTTCTTC.

The chain joins TRBV11-3 to TRBJ2-1, with D unclear. V gave up 3 bases and J gave up 10 bases, with 16 bases separating them. Germline V CDR1 and CDR2: SGHNT, YENEEA. This CDR3 contains 14 residues. CDR3 in DNA: TGTGCCAGCAGCTTTTCAAGGGATTCTGGGGAGCAGTTCTTC. Encoded protein: CASSFSRDSGEQFF.

The genes are TRBV6-5 and TRBJ2-1; TRBD2 is a possible D gene (7 bases). There are 15 residues in the CDR3. CDR1 and CDR2 (germline): MNHEY, SVGAGI. Trimming removed 5 bases from V and 4 bases from J, with 15 bases in between. CDR3 amino acids: CASSRGSGKYNEQFF. The CDR3 nucleotides are TGTGCCAGCAGTAGGGGGAGCGGGAAATACAATGAGCAGTTCTTC.

The rearrangement uses TRBV5-1 and TRBJ2-7; D possibly corresponds to TRBD2 (5 bases). Trimming left V 2 bases short and J 0 bases short, with 6 bases between. There are 13 residues in the CDR3. CDR1 is SGHRS and CDR2 is YFSETQ in the germline V gene. CDR3 nucleotides: TGCGCCAGCAGCTTCCTAGCCTCCTACGAGCAGTACTTC. Its translation: CASSFLASYEQYF.

The chain couples TRBV27 to TRBJ1-1; 8 bases align to TRBD1. The CDR3 sequence is 17 residues long. Per germline, CDR1 MNHEY and CDR2 SMNVEV (reference sequence). V lost 0 bases to trimming and J lost 4 bases; unmatched junction nucleotides: 10. CDR3 amino acids: CASSLSSAGGWATEAFF. DNA for the CDR3: TGTGCCAGCAGTTTATCGTCGGCAGGGGGCTGGGCCACTGAAGCTTTCTTT.